Shown below are 20 T cell receptor beta chains from a single sample sequenced in a study of T cells after yellow fever vaccination. From the 5' RACE reads, TCRdb called clonotypes with MiXCR, one entry per CDR3 protein. The data contain around 590,000 distinct CDR3 sequences, approximately 13% of them seen just once; the ten biggest clones take up about 16%. The specimen was PBMCs, collected on the day of the yellow fever booster vaccination. These receptors were obtained from a man between 25 and 39 years old who received the YFV17D yellow fever vaccine.

The rearrangement links TRBV20-1 to TRBJ1-5, with 10 bases lining up with TRBD1. Germline trimming cut 6 bases from V and 5 bases from J; bases unmatched to any gene: 4. The germline V gene has CDR1 DFQATT and CDR2 SNEGSKA (reference sequence). The CDR3 loop spans 13 amino acids. The CDR3 loop reads CSATTGGDQPQHF. The CDR3, as DNA: TGCAGTGCGACGACAGGGGGCGATCAGCCCCAGCATTTT.

This clonotype was detected a few times. This chain links TRBV5-1 with TRBJ2-6; either TRBD1 or TRBD2 may fit D (5 bases each). Germline V lookup: CDR1 SGHRS, CDR2 YFSETQ. The CDR3 contains 18 residues. Trimming took off 4 bases at V and 0 bases at J, with 17 bases between the two ends. DNA of the CDR3: TGCGCCAGCAGCCCATGGGGGACCTTAAGCTCTGGGGCCAACGTCCTGACTTTC. Its translation: CASSPWGTLSSGANVLTF.

There are a few counts of this clonotype. The chain combines TRBV7-2 with TRBJ2-7; D is tentatively TRBD1 or TRBD2 (5 bases each). CDR3 length equals 16 residues. V was clipped by 0 bases and J by 2 bases, with 14 bases between them. CDR1 is SGHTA and CDR2 is FQGNSA in the germline V gene. The CDR3 sequence: CASSLAVRDPPYEQYF. CDR3 DNA sequence: TGTGCCAGCAGCTTAGCGGTTAGGGACCCACCCTACGAGCAGTACTTC.

This chain connects TRBV7-2 to TRBJ2-7, with D unresolved. Germline CDR1 and CDR2: SGHTA and FQGNSA. The CDR3 is 15 residues long. Trimming removed 2 bases at V and 0 bases at J, with 11 bases between. The CDR3 loop is CASSLTSLSSYEQYF. The CDR3 nucleotides are TGTGCCAGCAGCTTAACTTCTCTTAGCTCCTACGAGCAGTACTTC.

The CDR3 coding sequence is TGTGCCAGCTCACCTTCCTCGCCCAAAAACATTCAGTACTTC. Amino acids: CASSPSSPKNIQYF. The V and J genes are TRBV18 and TRBJ2-4, with unresolved D. Trimming stripped 3 bases from V and 2 bases from J, with 8 bases between. The V gene's germline CDR1 is KGHSH and CDR2 LQKENI. The CDR3 extends over 14 amino acids.

This clonotype occurred a few times. The chain carries TRBV20-1 and TRBJ2-1, with 10 bases matching TRBD2. V gave up 8 bases and J gave up 10 bases; unmatched junction bases: 14. The CDR3 contains 14 residues. Germline loops: CDR1 DFQATT, CDR2 SNEGSKA (reference sequence). CDR3 protein: CSYFSGRPTGEQFF. CDR3 bases: TGCAGTTACTTTAGCGGGAGGCCGACAGGGGAGCAGTTCTTC.

This chain joins TRBV18 and TRBJ1-6, with D possibly matching TRBD1 (5 bases). Germline CDR1 reads KGHSH; CDR2 reads LQKENI. Trimming removed 3 bases at V and 7 bases at J, with 10 bases between. The CDR3 is 14 residues long. CDR3 protein: CASSPSGMNSPLHF. The DNA for the CDR3 is TGTGCCAGCTCACCCTCAGGGATGAATTCACCCCTCCACTTT.

The CDR3 protein is CASSPALNNQPQHF. The CDR3 nucleotides read TGTGCCAGCTCGCCAGCCCTTAACAATCAGCCCCAGCATTTT. V and J are TRBV18 and TRBJ1-5; D ambiguous. V was clipped by 6 bases and J by 3 bases, with 12 bases between them. The V gene's germline CDR1 is KGHSH and CDR2 LQKENI. This CDR3 is built from 14 residues. The variable domain in full, with the rest retrieved from reference TRBV18 and TRBJ1-5, is NAGVMQNPRHLVRRRGQEARLRCSPMKGHSHVYWYRQLPEEGLKFMVYLQKENIIDESGMPKERFSAEFPKEGPSILRIQQVVRGDSAAYFCASSPALNNQPQHFGDGTRLSIL.

V usage is TRBV12-3 or TRBV12-4 and J usage is TRBJ2-7; a possible D gene is TRBD2 (5 bases). The CDR3 has 13 residues. Trimming cost V 7 bases and J 6 bases, with 16 bases left between them. The CDR3 spells CASTSGGRGEQYF. CDR3 sequence (DNA): TGTGCCAGCACCTCGGGTGGGAGAGGCGAGCAGTACTTC.

The chain combines TRBV7-6 with TRBJ2-5; D is undetermined. The germline V and J ends were trimmed by 2 bases and 3 bases, with 7 bases remaining between them. CDR3 length: 13 amino acids. Germline CDR1 SGHVS, CDR2 FNYEAQ. As DNA, the CDR3 is TGTGCCAGCAGCTTAAACAGTAAAGAGACCCAGTACTTC. Translation gives CASSLNSKETQYF. The variable domain in full, completed from reference TRBV7-6 and TRBJ2-5, reads GAGVSQSPRYKVTKRGQDVALRCDPISGHVSLYWYRQALGQGPEFLTYFNYEAQQDKSGLPNDRFSAERPEGSISTLTIQRTEQRDSAMYRCASSLNSKETQYFGPGTRLLVL.

This clonotype has just a few counts. This sequence joins TRBV7-7 and TRBJ2-7; TRBD1 agrees at 7 bases. In germline, CDR1 is SSHAT, CDR2 FNYEAQ (reference sequence). CDR3 length: 15 residues. With V trimmed by 1 base and J by 1 base, 4 bases remained unmatched. The CDR3 nucleotides read TGTGCCAGCAGCTTAGGGGACAGCCCATCCTACGAGCAGTACTTC. Translated: CASSLGDSPSYEQYF.

This clonotype has a handful of counts. The rearrangement uses TRBV4-2 and TRBJ2-7, with TRBD2 identical over 10 bases. Germline V CDR1 and CDR2: LGHNA, YNFKEQ. Unmatched junction bases numbered 3, after V lost 0 bases and J lost 4 bases. This CDR3 comprises 15 residues. Here the CDR3 reads CASSQEIAGGYEQYF. In nucleotides, the CDR3 is TGTGCCAGCAGCCAAGAGATAGCGGGGGGATACGAGCAGTACTTC.

In its sample, this clonotype was seen once. A much larger clonotype is one base distant, so this may be a read error. The V call is TRBV7-2, the J call TRBJ2-3; weak D call: TRBD2 (5 bases). The CDR3 runs 15 residues. The V end was cut by 4 bases, the J end by 3 bases, with 14 bases between. CDR1 is SGHTA, CDR2 FQGNSA, per germline. The CDR3 protein is CASSSVRRYTDTQYF. The CDR3, as DNA: TGTGCCAGCAGCTCGGTACGGAGGTATACAGATACGCAGTATTTT.

This clonotype has a handful of counts. The gene calls are TRBV5-1 and TRBJ1-6; maybe TRBD1 (6 bases). Germline CDR1 and CDR2: SGHRS and YFSETQ. This CDR3 has 16 amino acids. The V end was cut by 0 bases, the J end by 7 bases, with 14 bases between. This CDR3 is CASSLALGQPNSPLHF. CDR3 nucleotides: TGCGCCAGCAGCTTGGCCCTTGGACAGCCAAATTCACCCCTCCACTTT.

The gene calls are TRBV7-9 and TRBJ2-1; no firm D call. Per germline, CDR1 SEHNR and CDR2 FQNEAQ (reference sequence). CDR3 length equals 12 residues. The V end was cut by 4 bases, the J end by 9 bases, with 10 bases between. CDR3 region: CASSSDLVEQFF. CDR3 DNA: TGTGCCAGCAGCTCGGACCTGGTTGAGCAGTTCTTC.

There are many counts of this clonotype. This chain joins TRBV5-1 and TRBJ2-2; no definite D call. Trimming stripped 4 bases from V and 0 bases from J, with 13 bases between. The germline CDR1 and CDR2 sequences are SGHRS and YFSETQ. The CDR3 has 16 amino acids. CDR3 protein: CASSVQGPTNTGELFF. The CDR3, as DNA: TGCGCCAGCAGCGTTCAAGGACCGACGAACACCGGGGAGCTGTTTTTT.

This chain joins TRBV12-3 or TRBV12-4 and TRBJ2-2; 7 positions agree with TRBD2. The CDR3 totals 19 residues. Trimming at V came to 3 bases and at J to 4 bases, leaving 17 bases not matched to a gene. CDR3 sequence: CASSFWGGGGGPSTGELFF. The CDR3 DNA is TGTGCCAGCAGTTTTTGGGGGGGTGGGGGTGGACCGAGCACCGGGGAGCTGTTTTTT.

This chain joins TRBV12-3 or TRBV12-4 and TRBJ2-1; D call uncertain. This CDR3 has 15 residues. The germline V and J ends were trimmed by 1 base and 3 bases, with 10 bases remaining between them. The CDR3 sequence: CASSLEGNYYNEQFF. CDR3 sequence (DNA): TGTGCCAGCAGTTTAGAGGGTAACTACTACAATGAGCAGTTCTTC.

This clonotype turned up a few times. V is TRBV30 and J is TRBJ1-3; D is unresolved. The germline V gene encodes CDR1 GTSNPN and CDR2 SVGIG (reference sequence). The ends were cut back, 0 bases at V and 0 bases at J, with 15 bases in the middle. The CDR3 totals 17 residues. The CDR3, as DNA: TGTGCCTGGAGTGTACGCAAGGTCGGGTCCTCTGGAAACACCATATATTTT. Amino acids: CAWSVRKVGSSGNTIYF. The complete variable domain, with remaining parts taken from reference TRBV30 and TRBJ1-3, reads SQTIHQWPATLVQPVGSPLSLECTVEGTSNPNLYWYRQAAGRGLQLLFYSVGIGQISSEVPQNLSASRPQDRQFILSSKKLLLSDSGFYLCAWSVRKVGSSGNTIYFGEGSWLTVV.

The rearrangement links TRBV18 to TRBJ2-5, with 10 bases that match TRBD1. Germline lookup yields CDR1 KGHSH and CDR2 LQKENI. This CDR3 is built from 17 residues. The junction had 11 bases not matched to a gene; V was cut back by 3 bases and J by 4 bases. The CDR3 DNA follows: TGTGCCAGCTCACCCGGAGGGACAGGGGCCCAAGTAGAGACCCAGTACTTC. Amino acid sequence: CASSPGGTGAQVETQYF.